Detailed here is one TCR beta chain. These data originate in a study of siplizumab effects on memory and regulatory T cells. Here immunoSEQ multiplex PCR was the method, and the copy in TCRdb shows in-frame clones only, minus some. The data contain about 40,000 clones, roughly nine tenths of them singletons. The sequence was obtained from a human donor in good health. The sample consisted of naive CD4+ T cells sorted from blood.

The CDR3 sequence is CASSPGTGNTGELFF. CDR3 coding DNA: TGTGCCAGCTCACCCGGGACAGGGAACACCGGGGAGCTGTTTTTT. This chain uses TRBV18 with TRBJ2-2; 8 positions agree with TRBD1. The trim removed 3 bases at V and 1 base at J, leaving 1 base unmatched. Germline CDR1 and CDR2: KGHSH and LQKENI. The length of the CDR3 is 15 residues.